These 21 T cell receptor beta chains share one sample of origin, sequenced in a study of CD8+CD57+ T cells in acquired aplastic anemia (dated by TCRdb to the late 2010s). TCRdb lists the instrument as Illumina HiSeq 2000. TCR beta VDJ combination and CDR3 sequence profiling used genomic DNA as the template. TCRdb redid the processing of the public reads, applying fastp at Q25 and MiXCR, and retained in-frame beta chains. Here each entry gathers all rows of one CDR3 protein and keeps the most common genes and DNA. The sample table shows about 210,000 distinct CDR3 sequences, and 34% are seen once. More than 0.95% of the sample belongs to the ten largest clones. The specimen was sorted CD4+, CD8+, or CD8+CD57+ T cells (not recorded which) from PBMCs. These receptors all come from a human donor in good health, serving as a control.

This clonotype showed up just a few times. The CDR3: CASSRSDTSGGTDTQYF. The DNA of the CDR3 is TGTGCCAGCAGCCGATCCGATACTAGCGGTGGCACAGATACGCAGTATTTT. The chain joins TRBV3-1 to TRBJ2-3; 8 bases are a match to TRBD2. The germline CDR1 and CDR2 sequences are LGHDT and YNNKEL (reference sequence). V was clipped by 4 bases and J by 1 base; unmatched bases: 10. This CDR3 region has 17 residues.

This clonotype has a count of ten or more. This chain connects TRBV5-1 to TRBJ1-2, with D possibly matching TRBD1 (5 bases). The CDR3 contains 14 residues. V was clipped by 5 bases and J by 6 bases, with 17 bases between them. Germline-derived CDR1 and CDR2 are SGHRS and YFSETQ. This CDR3 reads CASRYDRVLDGYTF. The CDR3 DNA reads as TGCGCCAGCAGATATGACAGAGTCCTCGATGGCTACACCTTC.

This clonotype was detected many times. V is TRBV7-6 and J is TRBJ1-5, with D hard to call. Germline V gene data show CDR1 as SGHVS and CDR2 as FNYEAQ. V shed 5 bases and J shed 6 bases, with 8 bases lying between them. The CDR3 has 12 residues. In DNA, the CDR3 is TGTGCCAGCAGCCAGATGATTCAGCCCCAGCATTTT. Translation: CASSQMIQPQHF.

On this clonotype itself: No conserved phenylalanine or tryptophan is present at the end of the CDR3, so a read error is the likely explanation. The chain has TRBV20-1 and TRBJ1-5; 7 nucleotides line up with TRBD1. Germline V CDR1 and CDR2: DFQATT, SNEGSKA (reference sequence). The CDR3 has 16 residues. The CDR3 DNA is TGCAGTGCTAGAGAGTCACAGGGGTTGGGCAATCGGCCCCAGCATTCT. It is translated as CSARESQGLGNRPQHS.

The chain carries TRBV24-1 and TRBJ2-1; perhaps TRBD1 as D (6 bases). CDR1 and CDR2 from the germline V gene are KGHDR and SFDVKD. This CDR3 has 16 amino acids. V was clipped by 3 bases and J by 5 bases, with 16 bases between them. DNA of the CDR3: TGTGCCACCAGTGATCGAAACAGGGTCGGACACAATGAGCAGTTCTTC. Its protein is CATSDRNRVGHNEQFF.

Comment on this clonotype: This sequence may be a read error, since a much larger clone differs from it by one base. This sequence joins TRBV7-2 and TRBJ2-5; unclear D gene. The V end was cut by 4 bases, the J end by 1 base, with 7 bases between. There are 13 residues in the CDR3. Germline-derived CDR1 and CDR2 are SGHTA and FQGNSA. The CDR3 sequence: CASSSRAQETQYF. CDR3 sequence (DNA): TGTGCCAGCAGCTCCCGGGCCCAAGAGACCCAGTACTTC.

This clonotype was seen more than once but under ten times. The genes are TRBV7-2 and TRBJ1-6, with D perhaps TRBD1 (5 bases). CDR1 SGHTA and CDR2 FQGNSA come from the germline V gene. This CDR3 has 14 amino acids. V lost 2 bases and J lost 10, with 12 bases in between. The CDR3 region is CASSLPTVGSPLHF. CDR3 nucleotides: TGTGCCAGCAGCTTACCGACAGTGGGATCACCCCTCCACTTT.

About this clonotype: At one boundary the junction diverges from the germline segment, which might be a read error. This sequence joins TRBV2 and TRBJ1-5; a possible D gene is TRBD1 (6 bases). CDR1 and CDR2 from the germline V gene are SNHLY and FYNNEI. The CDR3 length is 17 residues. As DNA, the CDR3 is TGTGCCAGCGGTGAGCGAGCTGGGGGGGGCCCCAATCAGCCCCAGCATTTT. Its protein is CASGERAGGGPNQPQHF.

In its sample, this clonotype was seen many times. This chain uses TRBV5-1 with TRBJ1-3; no reliable D call. Germline V gene sequence: CDR1 SGHRS, CDR2 YFSETQ. Between the trimmed V and J ends, which lost 4 bases and 4 bases, there was a span of 9 bases. The CDR3 has 13 residues. CDR3 loop: CASSLGLGNTIYF. The CDR3 nucleotides read TGCGCCAGCAGCCTCGGACTGGGAAACACCATATATTTT.

This clonotype was seen at least ten times. This chain connects TRBV19 to TRBJ1-2; 10 bases match TRBD1. CDR3 size: 15 residues. CDR1 and CDR2 (germline): LNHDA, SQIVND (reference sequence). V shed 3 bases, J shed 6 bases, and the junction held 7 bases outside the gene matches. CDR3 sequence reads: CASSILGQGGHGYTF. For the CDR3, the DNA is TGTGCCAGTAGTATCCTAGGACAGGGGGGCCATGGCTACACCTTC.

This clonotype was observed at least ten times. The V gene is TRBV9, the J gene TRBJ1-2, with 8 bases lining up with TRBD1. The CDR3 is 12 amino acids. The germline V gene has CDR1 SGDLS and CDR2 YYNGEE. With V trimmed by 7 bases and J by 11 bases, 10 bases remained unmatched. In DNA form, the CDR3 reads TGTGCCAGCGCAAATTGGGACAGGTCGTACACCTTC. Protein product: CASANWDRSYTF. The entire variable domain, with the rest obtained from reference TRBV9 and TRBJ1-2, is as follows: DSGVTQTPKHLITATGQRVTLRCSPRSGDLSVYWYQQSLDQGLQFLIQYYNGEERAKGNILERFSAQQFPDLHSELNLSSLELGDSALYFCASANWDRSYTFGSGTRLTVV.

This clonotype came up many times. The chain joins TRBV9 to TRBJ1-2; TRBD1 matches at 11 bases. J gave up 4 bases and V 3 bases, and 5 bases lay outside the gene matches. CDR1 is SGDLS, CDR2 YYNGEE, per germline. The CDR3 length is 15 residues. The chain's CDR3 is CASSGWDRGSYGYTF. CDR3 nucleotide sequence: TGTGCCAGCAGCGGATGGGACAGGGGGTCCTATGGCTACACCTTC.

This clonotype was seen many times. This chain links TRBV19 with TRBJ2-3; 11 nucleotides align to TRBD1. This CDR3 comprises 15 residues. The ends lost 3 bases at V and 5 bases at J; junction bases unmatched: 4. Germline V gene sequence: CDR1 LNHDA, CDR2 SQIVND (reference sequence). The CDR3 reads CASSIIGTGGDTQYF. CDR3 coding DNA: TGTGCCAGTAGTATCATTGGGACAGGGGGAGATACGCAGTATTTT.

The V and J genes are TRBV28 and TRBJ2-7; D tentatively fits TRBD1 or TRBD2 (7 bases each). Trimming removed 5 bases at V and 4 bases at J, with 12 bases between. Germline V CDR1 and CDR2: MDHEN, SYDVKM. The CDR3 consists of 13 residues. The CDR3 nucleotides read TGTGCCAGCAGTCGGGGGGACAGATACGAGCAGTACTTC. It specifies CASSRGDRYEQYF.

The V call is TRBV15, the J call TRBJ1-1; D uncertain. V gave up 0 bases and J gave up 10 bases, with 12 bases separating them. CDR3 length equals 13 residues. Germline assignment: CDR1 LNHNV and CDR2 YYDKDF (reference sequence). This CDR3 is CATSRDEGEVAFF. The CDR3 DNA reads TGTGCCACCAGCAGAGATGAGGGAGAAGTAGCTTTCTTT.

The chain couples TRBV15 to TRBJ2-4, with 8 bases fitting TRBD2. The CDR3 has 15 amino acids. J gave up 7 bases and V 0 bases, and 5 bases lay outside the gene matches. Germline V gives CDR1 LNHNV, CDR2 YYDKDF (reference sequence). CDR3 bases: TGTGCCACCAGCAGAGATGCCAGCGGGAGTAACATTCAGTACTTC. It specifies CATSRDASGSNIQYF.

This clonotype was detected ten times or more. The J gene is TRBJ2-6, the V gene TRBV14; no firm D call. Germline CDR1 SGHDN, CDR2 FVKESK. V lost 1 base and J lost 2, with 6 bases in between. CDR3 length equals 15 residues. The CDR3 DNA reads as TGTGCCAGCAGCCAAGGTAGTGCTGGGGCCAACGTCCTGACTTTC. Translated: CASSQGSAGANVLTF.

The chain uses TRBV6-2 or TRBV6-3 and TRBJ2-1; TRBD2 agrees at 11 bases. J lost 4 bases, V lost 4 bases, and 6 bases had no gene match. From germline, CDR1 is MNHEY and CDR2 SVGEGT. The CDR3 is 16 amino acids. The CDR3 DNA is TGTGCCAGCAGTTCCAGGACTAGCGGGTCATACAATGAGCAGTTCTTC. It codes for CASSSRTSGSYNEQFF.

This clonotype was counted many times. The chain recombines TRBV19 with TRBJ1-2, with D hard to call. Trimming took off 7 bases at V and 8 bases at J, with 14 bases between the two ends. The germline gives CDR1 LNHDA, CDR2 SQIVND (reference sequence). The CDR3 consists of 12 residues. CDR3 protein: CASTSRTMGYTF. DNA for the CDR3: TGTGCCAGTACCTCCAGGACCATGGGCTACACCTTC.

This clonotype has just a few counts. This may stem from a read error, because a much larger clone lies one nucleotide away. This rearrangement joins TRBV7-9 to TRBJ2-1; unclear D gene. The length of the CDR3 is 13 residues. Germline V gene sequence: CDR1 SEHNR, CDR2 FQNEAQ (reference sequence). V was cut by 3 bases and J by 6 bases, with 9 bases left in between. CDR3 coding DNA: TGTGCCAGCAGCTTCAGGCCTGGCAATGAGCAGTTCTTC. This codes for CASSFRPGNEQFF.

As for this clonotype: This could be a read error, since a much larger clone is one nucleotide away. The chain uses TRBV11-1 and TRBJ1-5; 7 bases fit TRBD1. Germline CDR1 reads SGHAT; CDR2 reads FQDESV (reference sequence). The CDR3 loop spans 16 amino acids. DNA for the CDR3: TGTGCCAGCAGCTCTAAACTGACAGGGTCTGGCCAGCCCCGGCATTTT. Protein: CASSSKLTGSGQPRHF. Looking up the rest from reference TRBV11-1 and TRBJ1-5 gives the full variable domain: EAEVAQSPRYKITEKSQAVAFWCDPISGHATLYWYRQILGQGPELLVQFQDESVVDDSQLPKDRFSAERLKGVDSTLKIQPAELGDSAMYLCASSSKLTGSGQPRHFGDGTRLSIL.